This entry lists 11 T cell receptor beta chains sequenced from one sample in a study of control samples from healthy donors and cancer patients. This table comes from immunoSEQ multiplex PCR, and its TCRdb copy is limited to in-frame clones, with some not included. The table records fewer than 90,000 clones, roughly 90% of them present only once. What was sequenced was blood. These receptors were taken from a woman between 50 and 59 years old in good health.

The J gene is TRBJ1-6, the V gene TRBV30; 8 bases match TRBD1. The length of the CDR3 is 14 residues. V lost 0 bases, J lost 9 bases, and 4 bases stayed unmatched. Germline V CDR1 and CDR2: GTSNPN, SVGIG (reference sequence). The CDR3 nucleotides are TGTGCCTGGAGTGTACAGGGGGGGGCTTCACCCCTCCACTTT. As protein: CAWSVQGGASPLHF.

The rearrangement links TRBV11-2 to TRBJ1-4, with D perhaps matching TRBD1 (6 bases). V gave up 2 bases and J gave up 8 bases, with 9 bases separating them. The length of the CDR3 is 13 residues. Per germline, CDR1 SGHAT and CDR2 FQNNGV. The CDR3 protein is CASSLRDTEKLFF. CDR3 sequence (DNA): TGTGCCAGCAGCTTAAGGGACACGGAAAAACTGTTTTTT.

The chain recombines TRBV12-3 or TRBV12-4 with TRBJ2-1; TRBD1 matches 8 bases. This CDR3 has 11 residues. V lost 3 bases and J lost 14; bases outside the gene matches: 3. In DNA form, the CDR3 reads TGTGCCAGCAGTTTGACAGGGGAGGAGTTCTTC. It translates to CASSLTGEEFF.

This rearrangement joins TRBV4-1 to TRBJ2-7; 8 bases map to TRBD1. The J segment lost 6 bases and the V segment lost 1 base, leaving 8 bases of the junction unmatched. The CDR3 consists of 15 residues. The germline V gene has CDR1 MGHRA and CDR2 YSYEKL. This CDR3 is CASSQVDGQGAEQYF. In nucleotides, the CDR3 is TGCGCCAGCAGCCAAGTGGACGGACAGGGTGCCGAGCAGTACTTC.

The sample holds one count of this clone. Mismatch with germline at one junction end may stem from a read error. The J gene is TRBJ2-7, the V gene TRBV5-5; 7 bases line up with TRBD1. This CDR3 has 9 residues. The germline CDR1 and CDR2 sequences are SGHKS and YYEKEE (reference sequence). This CDR3 is CASNPGGPF. The CDR3, as DNA: TGTGCCAGCAACCCAGGGGGACCCTTC.

The V gene is TRBV27, the J gene TRBJ2-2, with TRBD1 matching 7 bases. The CDR3 is 17 amino acids. The germline V gene has CDR1 MNHEY and CDR2 SMNVEV (reference sequence). Trimming cost V 7 bases and J 1 base; bases outside gene matches: 12. The CDR3 spells CASTTSTQGENTGELFF. CDR3 DNA: TGTGCCAGCACCACCTCCACCCAGGGGGAGAACACCGGGGAGCTGTTTTTT.

The chain has TRBV9 and TRBJ2-2; D unclear. The CDR3 is 14 amino acids. Per the germline V gene, CDR1 is SGDLS and CDR2 is YYNGEE. The V end was cut by 0 bases, the J end by 6 bases, with 9 bases between. The CDR3 bases are TGTGCCAGCAGCGTAGTAGAAACGCCCGGGGAGCTGTTTTTT. Amino acids: CASSVVETPGELFF.

This clone is a singleton in its sample. The genes are TRBV7-8 and TRBJ2-5; a possible D gene is TRBD2 (6 bases). The V end lost 1 base, the J end lost 5 bases, and 11 bases lay between the germline ends. The CDR3 consists of 14 residues. Germline-derived CDR1 and CDR2 are SGHVS and FQNEAQ. The DNA of the CDR3 is TGTGCCAGCAGCTTAGGCGGCGGGGATGAGACCCAGTACTTC. Protein sequence: CASSLGGGDETQYF.

This clone occurred a few times. The genes are TRBV3-1 (or the pseudogene TRBV3-2) and TRBJ1-2; unclear D gene. This CDR3 is built from 14 residues. CDR1 LGHDT and CDR2 YNNKEL come from the germline V gene (reference sequence). V dropped 4 bases and J dropped 0 bases, with 9 bases sitting between them. CDR3 sequence (DNA): TGTGCCAGCAGCCCGGCCGGGTCTAACTATGGCTACACCTTC. Translating it yields CASSPAGSNYGYTF.

The chain employs TRBV10-3 and TRBJ2-7, with D possibly matching TRBD1 (6 bases). V lost 4 bases, J lost 7 bases, and 8 bases lay in between. The CDR3 length is 11 residues. The germline V gene has CDR1 ENHRY and CDR2 SYGVKD. Here the CDR3 DNA reads TGTGCCATCAGTGTAACAGGGGAGCAGTACTTC. Protein sequence: CAISVTGEQYF.

V and J are TRBV10-3 and TRBJ1-2; D ambiguous. This CDR3 has 12 residues. CDR1 ENHRY and CDR2 SYGVKD come from the germline V gene. The V gene lost 6 bases and the J gene lost 1 base, with 6 bases spanning the gap. The CDR3, as DNA: TGTGCCATCAGCACAGTTAACTATGGCTACACCTTC. Translating it yields CAISTVNYGYTF.